This T cell receptor (beta chain) was sequenced during a study of CD8 T cells in Susac syndrome. After extraction with the RNeasy kit, about 0.45 to 1 ug of the RNA was reverse transcribed using random hexamers. With immunoSEQ multiplex PCR, TCR beta CDR3 was amplified across 54 Vbeta and 13 Jbeta. TCRdb fed the immunoSEQ multiplex PCR reads into MiXCR, producing one record per CDR3 protein. The sample lists 200,000 or so distinct CDR3 sequences; under 97% were seen once. This CDR3 is built from 15 residues. Germline V gene data show CDR1 as GTSNPN and CDR2 as SVGIG (reference sequence). J gave up 12 bases and V 5 bases, and 14 bases lay outside the gene matches.

This sequence joins TRBV30 and TRBJ2-1; the match to TRBD1 covers 12 bases. The sequence derives from a human donor with multiple sclerosis. The sample was CD4+ T cells from PBMCs. This chain's CDR3 is CAWQPGTGGPSGQFF. The CDR3 nucleotides read TGTGCCTGGCAACCCGGGACAGGGGGCCCCTCGGGGCAGTTCTTC.